Listed below are T cell receptor beta chains from one sample, sequenced in a study of blood T cell repertoires in COVID-19. Here immunoSEQ multiplex PCR was the method, and the copy in TCRdb shows in-frame clones only, minus some. The table lists hundreds of thousands of clones, approximately 84% of them singletons. The sample taken for sequencing was peripheral blood. The receptors shown here come from a man older than 75 with acute or convalescent COVID-19. The CDR3 runs from the conserved cysteine through the conserved F or W. The D gene is left open where the match is weak. Clone size appears in some rows only: once, few, many, or a class for an expanded clone.

TRBV28	TRBJ1-4	-	few	CASSWTGTSEKLFF	TGTGCCAGCAGTTGGACCGGGACTTCCGAAAAACTGTTTTTT
TRBV29-1	TRBJ1-2	TRBD1	once	CSVAKGQGNYGYTF	TGCAGCGTCGCTAAGGGACAGGGAAACTATGGCTACACCTTC
TRBV7-2	TRBJ2-4	TRBD2	few	CASSLGRSGPTLAKNIQYF	TGTGCCAGCAGCTTAGGTCGTAGCGGGCCCACTCTAGCCAAAAACATTCAGTACTTC
TRBV11-2	TRBJ2-5	-	-	CASNPNRGAGVQETQYF	TGTGCCAGCAACCCGAACAGGGGAGCGGGCGTTCAAGAGACCCAGTACTTC
TRBV7-9	TRBJ2-7	TRBD2	few	CASSPRWTSGSGEQYF	TGTGCCAGCAGCCCGCGTTGGACTAGCGGGAGCGGCGAGCAGTACTTC
TRBV30	TRBJ2-3	TRBD1	-	CAWGQGASRDTQYF	TGTGCCTGGGGACAGGGGGCTAGCCGAGATACGCAGTATTTT
TRBV7-2	TRBJ2-2	-	-	CASSPSGQNTGELFF	TGTGCCAGCAGCCCCTCGGGACAAAACACCGGGGAGCTGTTTTTT
TRBV7-2	TRBJ1-1	TRBD1	-	CASSNPGTAPPEAFF	TGTGCCAGCAGCAACCCCGGGACAGCTCCACCTGAAGCTTTCTTT
TRBV7-2	TRBJ2-1	TRBD1	-	CASSGQGGAGEQFF	TGTGCCAGCAGCGGACAGGGGGGTGCGGGTGAGCAGTTCTTC
TRBV4-1	TRBJ1-5	-	once	CASSQGQKNNQPQHF	TGCGCCAGCAGCCAAGGACAGAAGAACAATCAGCCCCAGCATTTT
TRBV30	TRBJ2-7	TRBD1	-	CAWAGQGIHEQYF	TGTGCCTGGGCTGGACAGGGGATCCACGAGCAGTACTTC
TRBV19	TRBJ2-2	TRBD1	few	CASSRTGGTGELFF	TGTGCCAGTAGTAGGACAGGGGGCACCGGGGAGCTGTTTTTT
TRBV12-3/TRBV12-4	TRBJ1-1	-	-	CVLRTSSTEAFF	TGTGTCCTTCGTACATCATCCACTGAAGCTTTCTTT
TRBV7-2	TRBJ2-7	TRBD2	-	CASSLESGRAPEQYF	TGTGCCAGCAGCTTAGAATCCGGGAGGGCACCCGAGCAGTACTTC
TRBV19	TRBJ1-6	-	-	CASRGEGGNSPLHF	TGTGCCAGTAGAGGCGAGGGCGGGAATTCACCCCTCCACTTT
TRBV18	TRBJ2-1	-	-	CASSPSADSSYNEQFF	TGTGCCAGCTCACCATCTGCGGACAGCTCCTACAATGAGCAGTTCTTC
TRBV7-9	TRBJ2-1	TRBD2	few	CASSPRPGLAGDRNEQFF	TGTGCCAGCAGCCCCAGGCCGGGACTAGCGGGAGATCGTAATGAGCAGTTCTTC
TRBV5-1	TRBJ1-1	TRBD1	-	CASRVGDRRSNTEAFF	TGCGCCAGCAGGGTGGGGGACAGGAGGTCGAACACTGAAGCTTTCTTT
TRBV18	TRBJ2-3	TRBD2	-	CASSPLAGGATDTQYF	TGTGCCAGCTCACCGCTAGCGGGAGGAGCCACAGATACGCAGTATTTT
TRBV19	TRBJ1-2	TRBD1	-	CASTWRGQGDRYTF	TGTGCCAGTACGTGGAGGGGACAGGGCGATCGCTACACCTTC
TRBV30	TRBJ2-7	TRBD1	-	CAWSVLRTGLSVF	TGTGCCTGGAGTGTACTGAGGACAGGGCTCTCGGTCTTC
TRBV27	TRBJ1-5	-	many	CASSPREDSNQPQHF	TGTGCCAGCAGTCCCAGGGAGGATAGCAATCAGCCCCAGCATTTT
TRBV27	TRBJ2-1	TRBD1	-	CASSLQGQGLVEQFF	TGTGCCAGCAGTTTACAGGGACAGGGTTTGGTTGAGCAGTTCTTC
TRBV19	TRBJ2-2	TRBD2	-	CASTTGGPNTGELFF	TGTGCCAGTACCACGGGGGGGCCGAACACCGGGGAGCTGTTTTTT
TRBV7-3	TRBJ1-1	-	-	CASSLMGGNTEAFF	TGTGCCAGCAGCTTAATGGGGGGAAACACTGAAGCTTTCTTT
TRBV6-1	TRBJ2-7	-	-	CASSEAVAAEAYEQYF	TGTGCCAGCAGTGAAGCGGTAGCGGCGGAGGCCTACGAGCAGTACTTC
TRBV7-2	TRBJ2-1	-	-	CASRNRGLASSYNEQFF	TGTGCCAGCAGAAATAGGGGGCTAGCGAGCTCCTACAATGAGCAGTTCTTC
TRBV10-3	TRBJ1-2	-	-	CAISAAGYGYTF	TGTGCCATCAGTGCGGCGGGGTATGGCTACACCTTC
TRBV14	TRBJ2-1	-	-	CASSQDYEQGSYNEQFF	TGTGCCAGCAGCCAAGATTACGAACAGGGATCCTACAATGAGCAGTTCTTC
TRBV6-6	TRBJ2-5	-	-	CASSFPEETQYF	TGTGCCAGCAGTTTCCCCGAGGAGACCCAGTACTTC
TRBV10-3	TRBJ2-1	TRBD2	-	CAIRDTSGGYNEQFF	TGTGCCATCAGAGATACTAGCGGTGGCTACAATGAGCAGTTCTTC
TRBV7-3	TRBJ2-3	TRBD2	-	CASSAGASGRTDTQYF	TGTGCCAGCAGCGCAGGGGCTAGCGGGAGAACAGATACGCAGTATTTT
TRBV7-2	TRBJ2-3	TRBD2	-	CASSPGLAGPVSTDTQYF	TGTGCCAGCAGTCCAGGACTAGCGGGGCCTGTGTCCACAGATACGCAGTATTTT
TRBV7-6	TRBJ2-1	-	-	CASSLASIGAKNEQFF	TGTGCCAGCAGCTTAGCGTCGATTGGGGCCAAAAATGAGCAGTTCTTC
TRBV11-2	TRBJ1-2	TRBD1	-	CASSLDRQGRYGYTF	TGTGCCAGCAGCTTAGATCGACAGGGAAGATATGGCTACACCTTC
TRBV18	TRBJ2-1	TRBD2	-	CASSPKASGGEQFF	TGTGCCAGCTCACCAAAGGCTAGCGGAGGCGAGCAGTTCTTC
TRBV5-4	TRBJ2-5	TRBD2	-	CASSLVGTSGSWAAEETQYF	TGTGCCAGCAGCTTAGTTGGGACTAGCGGGAGTTGGGCAGCAGAAGAGACCCAGTACTTC
TRBV5-1	TRBJ1-1	-	-	CASSPGGEVGTEAFF	TGCGCCAGCAGCCCTGGGGGGGAGGTGGGCACTGAAGCTTTCTTT
TRBV30	TRBJ2-2	-	-	CAWSVGANTGELFF	TGTGCCTGGAGTGTAGGAGCGAACACCGGGGAGCTGTTTTTT
TRBV11-2	TRBJ2-7	-	-	CASSEDSHYPYEQYF	TGTGCCAGCAGCGAAGACAGCCACTACCCCTACGAGCAGTACTTC
TRBV20-1	TRBJ1-2	TRBD1	-	CSASFGTDGYTF	TGCAGTGCTAGTTTTGGGACAGATGGCTACACCTTC
TRBV7-3	TRBJ2-5	-	-	CASSLRQQETQYF	TGTGCCAGCAGCTTAAGACAGCAAGAGACCCAGTACTTC
TRBV5-1	TRBJ2-3	-	-	CASSLGQTDTQYF	TGCGCCAGCAGCTTGGGGCAGACAGATACGCAGTATTTT
TRBV5-1	TRBJ2-5	TRBD2	-	CASRVSGSQETQYF	TGCGCCAGCAGGGTAAGCGGGAGTCAAGAGACCCAGTACTTC
TRBV12-3/TRBV12-4	TRBJ2-7	TRBD1	-	CASSLGTGEQYF	TGTGCCAGCAGTCTGGGGACAGGAGAGCAGTACTTC
TRBV24-1	TRBJ1-6	TRBD1	few	CATRQGANSPLHF	TGTGCCACCAGGCAGGGGGCTAATTCACCCCTCCACTTT
TRBV27	TRBJ2-1	TRBD1	once	CASLRQGYNEQFF	TGTGCCAGTCTTCGACAGGGATACAATGAGCAGTTCTTC
TRBV30	TRBJ2-7	TRBD1	-	CAGVRGPPSYEQYF	TGTGCCGGGGTCAGGGGGCCCCCATCCTACGAGCAGTACTTC
TRBV7-2	TRBJ2-1	TRBD1	few	CASSHRGQGYNEQFF	TGTGCCAGCAGCCACAGGGGGCAGGGCTACAATGAGCAGTTCTTC
TRBV7-2	TRBJ1-1	TRBD1	-	CASSLGQQNTEAFF	TGTGCCAGCAGCTTGGGACAGCAGAACACTGAAGCTTTCTTT
TRBV6-1	TRBJ1-6	TRBD1	once	CASSELDGDRGSPLHF	TGTGCCAGCAGTGAATTAGACGGGGACAGGGGTTCACCCCTCCACTTT
TRBV10-3	TRBJ2-1	TRBD2	-	CAISGLADNEQFF	TGTGCCATCAGTGGACTAGCAGACAATGAGCAGTTCTTC
TRBV19	TRBJ1-2	TRBD1	once	CASSIAGTGAYGYTF	TGTGCCAGTAGTATAGCTGGGACAGGGGCCTATGGCTACACCTTC
TRBV6-6	TRBJ1-2	-	-	CASSYKSGDYGYTF	TGTGCCAGCAGTTACAAATCGGGGGACTATGGCTACACCTTC